These 18 T cell receptor beta chains were all obtained from the same sample, sequenced in a study of cytomegalovirus exposure and HLA in healthy donors. Primers included in the PCR were 60 Vbeta and 13 Jbeta primers. Profiled with immunoSEQ multiplex PCR; TCRdb holds only in-frame clones, not every one. This table holds 160,000 or so clones, about four fifths found once. The sequencing sample was made of PBMCs. These receptors all come from a young man in good health and CMV-seronegative.

This rearrangement joins TRBV18 to TRBJ1-1, with 8 bases that match TRBD1. Germline V CDR1 and CDR2: KGHSH, LQKENI. V was clipped by 6 bases and J by 3 bases; unmatched bases: 9. The CDR3 extends over 15 amino acids. The CDR3 region is CASSRAGGSDTEAFF. CDR3 DNA sequence: TGTGCCAGCTCTAGAGCAGGGGGCAGTGACACTGAAGCTTTCTTT.

The J gene is TRBJ1-3, the V gene TRBV28, with 8 nucleotides matching TRBD1. The CDR3 loop spans 16 amino acids. J gave up 2 bases and V 8 bases, and 11 bases lay outside the gene matches. Germline V lookup: CDR1 MDHEN, CDR2 SYDVKM. CDR3 DNA: TGTGCCAGCGAGGGGCAGGGGGCGAAACCTGGAAACACCATATATTTT. It codes for CASEGQGAKPGNTIYF. The full variable domain, rest sourced from reference TRBV28 and TRBJ1-3, is DVKVTQSSRYLVKRTGEKVFLECVQDMDHENMFWYRQDPGLGLRLIYFSYDVKMKEKGDIPEGYSVSREKKERFSLILESASTNQTSMYLCASEGQGAKPGNTIYFGEGSWLTVV.

J is TRBJ2-3 and V is TRBV11-3, with 7 bases aligning to TRBD1. This CDR3 has 15 residues. From germline, CDR1 is SGHNT and CDR2 YENEEA. V shed 5 bases and J 2 bases; nucleotides not matched to a gene: 7. The CDR3 DNA follows: TGTGCCAGCAGCACACCCGGGACAGACACAGATACGCAGTATTTT. Its translation is CASSTPGTDTDTQYF.

This clone was observed a single time. The chain links TRBV9 to TRBJ2-1, with D possibly matching TRBD2 (5 bases). The germline V gene encodes CDR1 SGDLS and CDR2 YYNGEE. CDR3 length: 16 residues. With 2 bases removed from V and 4 bases from J, the gap between germline ends came to 16 bases. CDR3 sequence: CASSVGVARDYNEQFF. DNA of the CDR3: TGTGCCAGCAGCGTGGGAGTAGCGAGAGATTACAATGAGCAGTTCTTC.

The chain employs TRBV7-9 and TRBJ2-7, with a tentative D call TRBD1 (6 bases). The ends were cut back, 3 bases at V and 6 bases at J, with 12 bases in the middle. The CDR3 is made up of 13 amino acids. Germline V gene data show CDR1 as SEHNR and CDR2 as FQNEAQ (reference sequence). CDR3 nucleotide sequence: TGTGCCAGCAGCTTCAGCACAGGGCCCGAGCAGTACTTC. It codes for CASSFSTGPEQYF.

The chain is built from TRBV29-1 and TRBJ2-7, with D perhaps TRBD2 (5 bases). Germline CDR1 reads SQVTM; CDR2 reads ANQGSEA. V lost 4 bases and J lost 2, with 9 bases in between. This CDR3 contains 12 residues. This CDR3 reads CSVVGGAYEQYF. CDR3 DNA sequence: TGCAGCGTTGTTGGAGGAGCCTACGAGCAGTACTTC.

The table lists this clone with a count of one. The chain carries TRBV30 and TRBJ2-5, with D possibly matching TRBD1 (5 bases). There are 12 residues in the CDR3. Germline CDR1 GTSNPN, CDR2 SVGIG (reference sequence). The V end was cut by 3 bases, the J end by 7 bases, with 12 bases between. This CDR3 reads CAWRGPGATQYF. CDR3 DNA: TGTGCCTGGAGAGGTCCTGGGGCGACCCAGTACTTC.

The chain carries TRBV28 and TRBJ1-1; possibly TRBD1 for D (5 bases). This CDR3 is built from 11 residues. The V gene's germline CDR1 is MDHEN and CDR2 SYDVKM. Trimming cost V 8 bases and J 8 bases, with 12 bases left between them. The CDR3 sequence is CASWGAREAFF. The CDR3 nucleotides read TGTGCCAGCTGGGGCGCCAGGGAAGCTTTCTTT.

V is TRBV7-2 and J is TRBJ2-3; TRBD2 is a possible D gene (5 bases). V was pared by 3 bases and J by 6 bases, with 10 bases between. The CDR3 has 13 residues. The germline V gene encodes CDR1 SGHTA and CDR2 FQGNSA. The CDR3 spells CASSFRGSDTQYF. The CDR3 nucleotides are TGTGCCAGCAGCTTTCGCGGGTCGGATACGCAGTATTTT. Combining the CDR3 with reference TRBV7-2 and TRBJ2-3 gives the whole variable domain GAGVSQSPSNKVTEKGKDVELRCDPISGHTALYWYRQSLGQGLEFLIYFQGNSAPDKSGLPSDRFSAERTGGSVSTLTIQRTQQEDSAVYLCASSFRGSDTQYFGPGTRLTVL.

This chain joins TRBV30 and TRBJ2-3; possible D gene TRBD2, 5 bases. Trimming removed 3 bases at V and 4 bases at J, with 11 bases between. Germline V CDR1 and CDR2: GTSNPN, SVGIG (reference sequence). This CDR3 is built from 13 residues. Here the CDR3 reads CAWSSSGADTQYF. CDR3 in DNA: TGTGCCTGGAGCTCGAGCGGCGCAGATACGCAGTATTTT.

The rearrangement links TRBV10-2 to TRBJ2-1; possible D gene TRBD1, 5 bases. Germline V gene lookup returns CDR1 WSHSY and CDR2 SAAADI. This CDR3 has 18 residues. Trimming took 2 bases from V and 0 from J, leaving 17 bases between them. CDR3 nucleotides: TGCGCCAGCAGTGAGAGGGGCGCAGGTCTGAGCTCCTACAATGAGCAGTTCTTC. This encodes CASSERGAGLSSYNEQFF.

The V gene is TRBV27, the J gene TRBJ2-7, with 7 nucleotides matching TRBD1. Germline V lookup: CDR1 MNHEY, CDR2 SMNVEV (reference sequence). CDR3 length: 14 residues. The V segment lost 5 bases and the J segment 3 bases; nucleotides outside the gene matches: 7. The CDR3 sequence is CASSQGQRVYEQYF. The DNA of the CDR3 is TGTGCCAGCAGTCAGGGACAGCGAGTCTACGAGCAGTACTTC.

The V call is TRBV6-5, the J call TRBJ1-5, with a possible D match to TRBD1 (6 bases). Per germline, CDR1 MNHEY and CDR2 SVGAGI. The CDR3 totals 14 residues. V lost 8 bases and J 0 bases, leaving 11 bases between the germline ends. In DNA, the CDR3 is TGTGCCAGCGGGGGCGGTCCTAGCAATCAGCCCCAGCATTTT. Translation: CASGGGPSNQPQHF.

This clone occurred a few times. V is TRBV28 and J is TRBJ1-5; D is perhaps TRBD1 (5 bases). V shed 7 bases and J shed 8 bases, with 18 bases lying between them. The germline gives CDR1 MDHEN, CDR2 SYDVKM. This CDR3 contains 14 residues. The chain's CDR3 is CASKASGSNKPQHF. CDR3 sequence (DNA): TGTGCCAGCAAGGCGTCAGGGTCTAATAAGCCCCAGCATTTT.

The chain couples TRBV28 to TRBJ2-7, with 7 bases matching TRBD1. Per the germline V gene, CDR1 is MDHEN and CDR2 is SYDVKM. CDR3 length: 17 amino acids. Trimming took 1 base from V and 3 from J; bases not matched to a gene: 12. The CDR3 sequence is CASSLSRDSGAFYEQYF. The DNA for the CDR3 is TGTGCCAGCAGTTTATCCCGGGACAGTGGGGCGTTCTACGAGCAGTACTTC.

The chain carries TRBV6-1 and TRBJ1-5; D perhaps matches TRBD1 (6 bases). This CDR3 region has 14 residues. V was pared by 5 bases and J by 3 bases, with 11 bases between. CDR1 and CDR2 (germline): MNHNS, SASEGT. The CDR3 sequence is CASSSTGPNQPQHF. The CDR3 nucleotides read TGTGCCAGCAGTTCAACAGGGCCCAATCAGCCCCAGCATTTT.

This clone was seen a few times. The chain employs TRBV29-1 and TRBJ1-2; a weak D match, TRBD1 (6 bases). V lost 7 bases, J lost 2 bases, and 17 bases lay in between. Germline V CDR1 and CDR2: SQVTM, ANQGSEA. The CDR3 extends over 14 amino acids. This CDR3 is CSARTGQPNYGYTF. For the CDR3, the DNA is TGCAGCGCCAGAACAGGACAGCCGAACTATGGCTACACCTTC.

The genes are TRBV30 and TRBJ1-2; D is unresolved. CDR1 is GTSNPN and CDR2 is SVGIG in the germline V gene (reference sequence). There are 15 residues in the CDR3. The germline V and J ends were trimmed by 1 base and 2 bases, with 14 bases remaining between them. The DNA of the CDR3 is TGTGCCTGGAGTGACGAGTTCCACTCGAACTATGGCTACACCTTC. It translates to CAWSDEFHSNYGYTF.